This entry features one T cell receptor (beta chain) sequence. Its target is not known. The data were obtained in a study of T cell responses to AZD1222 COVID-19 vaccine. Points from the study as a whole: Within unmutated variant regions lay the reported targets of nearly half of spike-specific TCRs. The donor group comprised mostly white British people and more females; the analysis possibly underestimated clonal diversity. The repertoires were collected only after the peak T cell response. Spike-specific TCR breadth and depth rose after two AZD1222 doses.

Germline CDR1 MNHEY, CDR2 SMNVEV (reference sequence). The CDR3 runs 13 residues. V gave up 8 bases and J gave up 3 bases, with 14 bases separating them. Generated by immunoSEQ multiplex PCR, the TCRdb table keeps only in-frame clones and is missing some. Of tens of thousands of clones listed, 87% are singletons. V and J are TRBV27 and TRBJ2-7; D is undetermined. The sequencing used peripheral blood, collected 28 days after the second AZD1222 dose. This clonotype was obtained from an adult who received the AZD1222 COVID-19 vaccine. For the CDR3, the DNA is TGTGCCAGCCCCAGGTACGATTGCTACGAGCAGTACTTC. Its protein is CASPRYDCYEQYF.